This entry lists 27 T cell receptor beta chains sequenced from one sample in a study of blood T cell repertoires in COVID-19. Profiled with immunoSEQ multiplex PCR; TCRdb holds only in-frame clones, not every one. In the table there are hundreds of thousands of clones, roughly 87% of which are singletons. The source material was PBMCs or T cells enriched from blood (not recorded which). The source of these receptors is a woman younger than 35 with acute COVID-19.

The CDR3 region has the DNA TGTGCCAGCACCCCAGGGGAACGGCAGCCCCAGCATTTT. As protein: CASTPGERQPQHF. The J gene is TRBJ1-5, the V gene TRBV7-6; TRBD1 might be the D (6 bases). With 7 bases removed from V and 7 bases from J, the gap between germline ends came to 14 bases. CDR3 size: 13 residues. The germline V gene has CDR1 SGHVS and CDR2 FNYEAQ.

CDR3: CASSRGQPAEAFF. The CDR3, as DNA: TGTGCCAGCAGTCGGGGACAGCCAGCTGAAGCTTTCTTT. The chain uses TRBV12-3 or TRBV12-4 and TRBJ1-1; 7 bases line up with TRBD1. With V trimmed by 5 bases and J by 6 bases, 6 bases remained unmatched. The CDR3 length is 13 residues.

This rearrangement joins TRBV29-1 to TRBJ2-3; D is unclear. The V gene's germline CDR1 is SQVTM and CDR2 ANQGSEA. Between the trimmed V and J ends, which lost 2 bases and 4 bases, there was a span of 7 bases. CDR3 length: 12 amino acids. As DNA, the CDR3 is TGCAGCGTTGAACCCTTCCCAGATACGCAGTATTTT. Translation gives CSVEPFPDTQYF.

The J gene is TRBJ2-3, the V gene TRBV11-1; the D gene is possibly TRBD1 (5 bases). Trimming stripped 4 bases from V and 0 bases from J, with 11 bases between. Per germline, CDR1 SGHAT and CDR2 FQDESV (reference sequence). CDR3 size: 15 residues. The CDR3: CASSYRSLSTDTQYF. In DNA, the CDR3 is TGTGCCAGCAGCTACAGGTCCTTAAGCACAGATACGCAGTATTTT.

V is TRBV11-1 and J is TRBJ2-3; TRBD2 aligns across 10 bases. Germline CDR1 SGHAT, CDR2 FQDESV (reference sequence). CDR3 size: 15 residues. Trimming removed 0 bases from V and 8 bases from J; junction bases left unmatched: 5. The CDR3 here is CASSLASGGGPTQYF. The CDR3 DNA follows: TGTGCCAGCAGCTTAGCAAGCGGGGGGGGGCCTACGCAGTATTTT.

V gene TRBV7-9 combines with J gene TRBJ1-2; no clear D gene. The CDR3 length is 15 residues. CDR1 is SEHNR, CDR2 FQNEAQ, per germline (reference sequence). Trimming pared 3 bases from V and 3 bases from J, leaving 14 bases between. CDR3 coding DNA: TGTGCCAGCAGCTTTGGTTCTAGACCCCACTATGGCTACACCTTC. This sequence encodes CASSFGSRPHYGYTF.

This clone has a count of ten or more. The chain links TRBV3-1 (or the pseudogene TRBV3-2) to TRBJ1-5; the D gene is possibly TRBD1 (6 bases). The ends were cut back, 0 bases at V and 4 bases at J, with 19 bases in the middle. The CDR3 extends over 18 amino acids. Germline CDR1 LGHDT, CDR2 YNNKEL (reference sequence). Here the CDR3 reads CASSQDARVGGRNQPQHF. In nucleotides, the CDR3 is TGTGCCAGCAGCCAAGATGCTAGGGTAGGGGGTCGAAATCAGCCCCAGCATTTT.

This clone has only one observation. V gene TRBV3-1 (or the pseudogene TRBV3-2) combines with J gene TRBJ2-7, with 11 bases identical to TRBD2. The length of the CDR3 is 13 residues. After removal of 6 bases from V and 5 bases from J, the junction contained 3 bases not matched to a gene. Germline values: CDR1 LGHDT, CDR2 YNNKEL (reference sequence). The DNA of the CDR3 is TGTGCCAGCAGGACTAGCGGGGCCAACGAGCAGTACTTC. It translates to CASRTSGANEQYF.

V is TRBV7-9 and J is TRBJ2-7; 11 nucleotides line up with TRBD1. The CDR3 is 16 residues long. J lost 2 bases, V lost 2 bases, and 5 bases had no gene match. Germline V CDR1 and CDR2: SEHNR, FQNEAQ (reference sequence). The CDR3 DNA sequence: TGTGCCAGCAGCTTATTGGGACAGGGGGTTACCTACGAGCAGTACTTC. It yields the protein CASSLLGQGVTYEQYF.

The chain recombines TRBV7-9 with TRBJ1-5, with TRBD1 identical over 7 bases. The germline V gene encodes CDR1 SEHNR and CDR2 FQNEAQ (reference sequence). V lost 5 bases and J lost 4; bases outside the gene matches: 8. The CDR3 spans 15 residues. The CDR3: CASSPGGRGNQPQHF. The DNA of the CDR3 is TGTGCCAGCAGCCCAGGGGGAAGGGGAAATCAGCCCCAGCATTTT.

The chain combines TRBV7-8 with TRBJ1-6, with unresolved D. The V end lost 1 base, the J end lost 4 bases, and 11 bases lay between the germline ends. The CDR3 consists of 16 residues. Per germline, CDR1 SGHVS and CDR2 FQNEAQ. CDR3 in DNA: TGTGCCAGCAGCTTAGGGGCCACAGCATATAATTCACCCCTCCACTTT. It translates to CASSLGATAYNSPLHF.

This rearrangement joins TRBV5-1 to TRBJ1-1, with 8 positions matching TRBD1. This CDR3 has 16 amino acids. Trimming took 4 bases from V and 3 from J; bases not matched to a gene: 11. Germline assignment: CDR1 SGHRS and CDR2 YFSETQ. The CDR3 sequence: CASSPDRAGLDTEAFF. The CDR3 DNA reads TGCGCCAGCAGCCCGGACAGGGCGGGACTGGACACTGAAGCTTTCTTT.

V usage is TRBV6-5 and J usage is TRBJ2-1; a weak D match, TRBD2 (6 bases). V dropped 7 bases and J dropped 5 bases, with 18 bases sitting between them. CDR3 length equals 15 residues. Germline V gene lookup returns CDR1 MNHEY and CDR2 SVGAGI. The CDR3 DNA follows: TGTGCCAGCAAACCATCTAGCGTACCTGACAATGAGCAGTTCTTC. This gives the protein CASKPSSVPDNEQFF.

This chain uses TRBV28 with TRBJ1-1, with D perhaps TRBD1 (5 bases). CDR3 length: 17 amino acids. V dropped 4 bases and J dropped 6 bases, with 24 bases sitting between them. CDR1 is MDHEN and CDR2 is SYDVKM in the germline V gene. The CDR3 reads CASSSAGAGGSQAEAFF. The CDR3 nucleotides are TGTGCCAGCAGTTCCGCCGGGGCCGGGGGATCTCAAGCTGAAGCTTTCTTT.

The rearrangement links TRBV10-3 to TRBJ1-5; D perhaps matches TRBD1 (6 bases). V was clipped by 5 bases and J by 5 bases, with 10 bases between them. This CDR3 is built from 13 residues. Germline V gives CDR1 ENHRY, CDR2 SYGVKD. The CDR3 DNA sequence: TGTGCCATCAGTACAGAGGGGGATCAGCCCCAGCATTTT. It codes for CAISTEGDQPQHF.

The gene calls are TRBV9 and TRBJ1-5, with D possibly matching TRBD1 (6 bases). Germline V lookup: CDR1 SGDLS, CDR2 YYNGEE. CDR3 size: 15 residues. Trimming pared 3 bases from V and 6 bases from J, leaving 16 bases between. The CDR3 spells CASSASGDLGQPQHF. In DNA form, the CDR3 reads TGTGCCAGCAGCGCCTCAGGGGACCTCGGTCAGCCCCAGCATTTT.

The chain joins TRBV7-9 to TRBJ2-1, with D tentatively TRBD2 (5 bases). V was clipped by 1 base and J by 4 bases, with 5 bases between them. The CDR3 totals 13 residues. The V gene's germline CDR1 is SEHNR and CDR2 FQNEAQ (reference sequence). CDR3: CASSLGTYNEQFF. DNA for the CDR3: TGTGCCAGCAGCTTAGGGACTTACAATGAGCAGTTCTTC.

To note about this clone: The sample carries other DNA sequences with the same CDR3. The J gene is TRBJ2-7, the V gene TRBV18; D remains unclear. The germline V gene encodes CDR1 KGHSH and CDR2 LQKENI. The CDR3 loop spans 12 amino acids. V dropped 2 bases and J dropped 4 bases, with 6 bases sitting between them. CDR3 protein: CASSPSTYEQYF. The CDR3 DNA reads as TGTGCCAGCTCACCAAGCACGTACGAGCAGTACTTC.

The genes are TRBV5-4 and TRBJ1-2; tentatively, D is TRBD1 (6 bases). This CDR3 contains 13 residues. Germline V lookup: CDR1 SGHNT, CDR2 YYREEE (reference sequence). V was clipped by 2 bases and J by 6 bases, with 11 bases between them. CDR3 coding DNA: TGTGCCAGCAGCTTCAGGGGTGGCGATGGCTACACCTTC. This encodes CASSFRGGDGYTF.

The V call is TRBV20-1, the J call TRBJ2-5, with no clear D. This CDR3 contains 11 residues. Germline V CDR1 and CDR2: DFQATT, SNEGSKA (reference sequence). Trimming took off 3 bases at V and 4 bases at J, with 6 bases between the two ends. CDR3 sequence (DNA): TGCAGTGCTAGCTTTCTAGAGACCCAGTACTTC. It is translated as CSASFLETQYF.

This chain connects TRBV6-2 or TRBV6-3 to TRBJ2-2; D not certain. The V gene lost 6 bases and the J gene lost 0 bases, with 11 bases spanning the gap. The germline V gene encodes CDR1 MNHEY and CDR2 SVGEGT. This CDR3 is 15 amino acids long. The CDR3 loop reads CASSTTRTNTGELFF. In DNA, the CDR3 is TGTGCCAGCAGCACCACACGTACGAACACCGGGGAGCTGTTTTTT.

This chain joins TRBV5-1 and TRBJ2-2; D uncertain. The V end lost 0 bases, the J end lost 6 bases, and 9 bases lay between the germline ends. The CDR3 is 14 residues long. Germline V gene lookup returns CDR1 SGHRS and CDR2 YFSETQ. CDR3 in amino acids: CASSLGQRSGELFF. Written as DNA, the CDR3 is TGCGCCAGCAGCTTGGGTCAGCGATCCGGGGAGCTGTTTTTT.

The gene calls are TRBV18 and TRBJ2-1, with 8 bases fitting TRBD1. The CDR3 has 15 amino acids. The ends lost 3 bases at V and 4 bases at J; junction bases unmatched: 5. CDR1 is KGHSH and CDR2 is LQKENI in the germline V gene. In DNA form, the CDR3 reads TGTGCCAGCTCACCTTCTCAGGGGGCGTACAATGAGCAGTTCTTC. This encodes CASSPSQGAYNEQFF.

CDR3 sequence reads: CASGLAGTSDNEQFF. The CDR3 coding sequence is TGTGCTAGTGGTTTGGCTGGGACTTCCGACAATGAGCAGTTCTTC. The chain has TRBV12-5 and TRBJ2-1, with D possibly being TRBD2 (6 bases). The CDR3 length is 15 residues. V was cut by 1 base and J by 5 bases, with 12 bases left in between. Germline V gene lookup returns CDR1 LGHNT and CDR2 FRNRAP.

CDR3 in amino acids: CASRWERLNTGELFF. In DNA form, the CDR3 reads TGTGCCAGCCGCTGGGAGCGTCTTAACACCGGGGAGCTGTTTTTT. The gene calls are TRBV11-2 and TRBJ2-2; possible D gene TRBD2, 5 bases. In germline, CDR1 is SGHAT, CDR2 FQNNGV. This CDR3 has 15 residues. Trimming cost V 8 bases and J 2 bases, with 15 bases left between them.

The rearrangement links TRBV27 to TRBJ1-5; 7 bases are a match to TRBD1. J gave up 2 bases and V 4 bases, and 8 bases lay outside the gene matches. CDR3 length equals 16 residues. CDR1 is MNHEY, CDR2 SMNVEV, per germline (reference sequence). CDR3 coding DNA: TGTGCCAGCAGTTACACAGGGGAGAGGGGCAATCAGCCCCAGCATTTT. Its protein product is CASSYTGERGNQPQHF.

A few counts support this clone. This rearrangement joins TRBV5-5 to TRBJ1-2, with a weak D call TRBD1 (5 bases). CDR1 is SGHKS, CDR2 YYEKEE, per germline (reference sequence). This CDR3 region has 15 residues. V gave up 0 bases and J gave up 4 bases, with 13 bases separating them. The CDR3, as DNA: TGTGCCAGCAGCTTGGATAGGGGTGTTGGCTATGGCTACACCTTC. Encoded protein: CASSLDRGVGYGYTF. Full variable domain (remainder filled in from reference TRBV5-5 and TRBJ1-2): DAGVTQSPTHLIKTRGQQVTLRCSPISGHKSVSWYQQVLGQGPQFIFQYYEKEERGRGNFPDRFSARQFPNYSSELNVNALLLGDSALYLCASSLDRGVGYGYTFGSGTRLTVV.